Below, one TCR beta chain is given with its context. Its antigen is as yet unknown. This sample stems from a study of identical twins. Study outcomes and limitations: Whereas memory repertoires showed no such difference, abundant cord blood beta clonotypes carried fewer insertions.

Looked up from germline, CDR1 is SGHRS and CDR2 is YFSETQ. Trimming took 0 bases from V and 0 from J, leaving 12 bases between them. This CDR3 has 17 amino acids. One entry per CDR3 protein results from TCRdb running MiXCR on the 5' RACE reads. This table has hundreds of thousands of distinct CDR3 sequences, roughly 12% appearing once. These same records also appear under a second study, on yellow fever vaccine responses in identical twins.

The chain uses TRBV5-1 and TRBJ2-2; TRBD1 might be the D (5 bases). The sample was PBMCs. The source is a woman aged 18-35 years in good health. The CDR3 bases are TGCGCCAGCAGCTTGGCCAGGGTTGGTGCGAACACCGGGGAGCTGTTTTTT. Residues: CASSLARVGANTGELFF.